The 11 T cell receptor beta chains reported below all come from one sample, sequenced in a study of blood T cell repertoires in COVID-19. Sequenced by immunoSEQ multiplex PCR; TCRdb stores in-frame clones only, minus some. The data show under 85,000 clones, roughly 80% seen once. The sequenced sample consisted of peripheral blood. The source of these receptors is a human donor in a cohort sampled during active COVID-19.

The chain employs TRBV7-9 and TRBJ2-3; tentative D call: TRBD1 (5 bases). Germline CDR1 SEHNR, CDR2 FQNEAQ (reference sequence). This CDR3 region has 15 residues. V lost 3 bases and J 0 bases, leaving 10 bases between the germline ends. CDR3 residues: CASSLDTFSTDTQYF. The CDR3 nucleotides read TGTGCCAGCAGCTTGGACACATTTAGCACAGATACGCAGTATTTT. Full variable domain (rest looked up from reference TRBV7-9 and TRBJ2-3): DTGVSQNPRHKITKRGQNVTFRCDPISEHNRLYWYRQTLGQGPEFLTYFQNEAQLEKSRLLSDRFSAERPKGSFSTLEIQRTEQGDSAMYLCASSLDTFSTDTQYFGPGTRLTVL.

The chain joins TRBV6-5 to TRBJ1-6; D gene ambiguous. From germline, CDR1 is MNHEY and CDR2 SVGAGI. V lost 1 base, J lost 7 bases, and 5 bases lay in between. This CDR3 spans 13 amino acids. The CDR3: CASSYYQNSPLHF. CDR3 nucleotides: TGTGCCAGCAGTTACTATCAGAATTCACCCCTCCACTTT.

The CDR3 nucleotides read TGTGCCAGCTCACCACCGGGGCAGACAGTCTATGGCTACACCTTC. Amino acid sequence: CASSPPGQTVYGYTF. The chain has TRBV18 and TRBJ1-2; weak D call: TRBD1 (5 bases). There are 15 residues in the CDR3. From germline, CDR1 is KGHSH and CDR2 LQKENI. Trimming shortened V by 0 bases and J by 4 bases, and 12 bases separated the two germline ends.

V and J are TRBV4-1 and TRBJ1-2; 10 positions match TRBD1. V shed 1 base, J shed 4 bases, and the junction held 9 bases outside the gene matches. CDR3 size: 17 residues. Per the germline V gene, CDR1 is MGHRA and CDR2 is YSYEKL. In DNA, the CDR3 is TGCGCCAGCAGCCAAGGACAGGGGGCCGGTTATAGCTATGGCTACACCTTC. This encodes CASSQGQGAGYSYGYTF.

V and J are TRBV6-5 and TRBJ2-7, with D possibly matching TRBD2 (6 bases). Germline CDR1 is MNHEY and CDR2 is SVGAGI. CDR3 length: 13 amino acids. Trimming pared 5 bases from V and 12 bases from J, leaving 20 bases between. The CDR3 bases are TGTGCCAGCAGTCCACCCAGGCGACGGGAGACGTACTTC. This gives the protein CASSPPRRRETYF.

The chain recombines TRBV5-1 with TRBJ2-3; 7 bases map to TRBD2. CDR1 is SGHRS and CDR2 is YFSETQ in the germline V gene. CDR3 length: 14 residues. The trim removed 0 bases at V and 3 bases at J, leaving 1 base unmatched. CDR3 loop: CASSLAGRTDTQYF. In nucleotides, the CDR3 is TGCGCCAGCAGCTTGGCCGGGAGGACAGATACGCAGTATTTT.

J is TRBJ2-4 and V is TRBV18; 16 bases are a match to TRBD2. J gave up 7 bases and V 3 bases, and 3 bases lay outside the gene matches. The length of the CDR3 is 16 residues. The germline CDR1 and CDR2 sequences are KGHSH and LQKENI. For the CDR3, the DNA is TGTGCCAGCTCACCGACGGGACTAGCGGGGGGGAACATTCAGTACTTC. It encodes CASSPTGLAGGNIQYF.

This rearrangement joins TRBV5-1 to TRBJ2-7; 8 bases agree with TRBD2. Unmatched junction bases numbered 9, after V lost 7 bases and J lost 0 bases. The CDR3 runs 15 residues. Germline lookup yields CDR1 SGHRS and CDR2 YFSETQ. Here the CDR3 DNA reads TGCGCCAGCGGCCCTACTAGCGGCAGCTCCTACGAGCAGTACTTC. Its translation: CASGPTSGSSYEQYF.

The V and J genes are TRBV20-1 and TRBJ1-2; the D gene is possibly TRBD1 (6 bases). The CDR3 is 14 residues long. CDR1 and CDR2 (germline): DFQATT, SNEGSKA (reference sequence). V was pared by 3 bases and J by 2 bases, with 13 bases between. CDR3 nucleotide sequence: TGCAGTGCTAGTGCTGGACAGACAAACTATGGCTACACCTTC. Translated: CSASAGQTNYGYTF.

The chain employs TRBV29-1 and TRBJ2-4; D remains ambiguous. The CDR3 has 14 residues. Between the trimmed V and J ends, which lost 4 bases and 0 bases, there was a span of 10 bases. Germline CDR1 reads SQVTM; CDR2 reads ANQGSEA. As DNA, the CDR3 is TGCAGCGTTGGTCACAGTGGAGCCAAAAACATTCAGTACTTC. It is translated as CSVGHSGAKNIQYF. Supplemented by reference TRBV29-1 and TRBJ2-4, the full variable domain reads SAVISQKPSRDICQRGTSLTIQCQVDSQVTMMFWYRQQPGQSLTLIATANQGSEATYESGFVIDKFPISRPNLTFSTLTVSNMSPEDSSIYLCSVGHSGAKNIQYFGAGTRLSVL.

The chain is built from TRBV10-2 and TRBJ2-5; 8 bases are shared with TRBD2. The length of the CDR3 is 15 residues. In germline, CDR1 is WSHSY, CDR2 SAAADI. Trimming at V came to 3 bases and at J to 6 bases, leaving 9 bases not matched to a gene. Here the CDR3 DNA reads TGCGCCAGCAGTGATGTCGGGGGGGCCTTAAAGACCCAGTACTTC. This translates into CASSDVGGALKTQYF.